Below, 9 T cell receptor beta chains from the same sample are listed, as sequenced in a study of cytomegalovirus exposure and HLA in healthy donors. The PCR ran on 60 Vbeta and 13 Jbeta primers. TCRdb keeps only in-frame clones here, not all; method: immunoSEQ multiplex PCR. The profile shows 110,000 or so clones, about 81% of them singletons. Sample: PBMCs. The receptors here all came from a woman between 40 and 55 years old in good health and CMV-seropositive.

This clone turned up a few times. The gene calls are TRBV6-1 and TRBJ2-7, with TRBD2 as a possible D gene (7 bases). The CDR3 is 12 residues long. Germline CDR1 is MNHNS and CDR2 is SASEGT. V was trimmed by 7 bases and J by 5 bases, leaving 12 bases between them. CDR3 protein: CASKGGGHEQYF. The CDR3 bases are TGTGCCAGCAAAGGGGGAGGGCACGAGCAGTACTTC.

The CDR3 sequence: CASSQDRGRVETQYF. CDR3 sequence (DNA): TGTGCCAGCAGCCAGGACAGGGGGCGCGTGGAGACCCAGTACTTC. V gene TRBV14 combines with J gene TRBJ2-5, with 11 bases matching TRBD1. V was clipped by 3 bases and J by 5 bases; unmatched bases: 5. Germline lookup yields CDR1 SGHDN and CDR2 FVKESK. This CDR3 region has 15 residues.

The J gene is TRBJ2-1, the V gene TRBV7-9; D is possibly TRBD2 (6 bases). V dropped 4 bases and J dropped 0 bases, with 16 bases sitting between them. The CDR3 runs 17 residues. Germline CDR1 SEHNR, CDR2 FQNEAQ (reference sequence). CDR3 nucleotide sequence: TGTGCCAGCAGCTACACCCTCGGGGGAAGCTCCTACAATGAGCAGTTCTTC. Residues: CASSYTLGGSSYNEQFF.

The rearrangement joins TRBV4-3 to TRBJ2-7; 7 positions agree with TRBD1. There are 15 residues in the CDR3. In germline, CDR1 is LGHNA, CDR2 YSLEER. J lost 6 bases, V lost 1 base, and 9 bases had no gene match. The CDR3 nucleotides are TGCGCCAGCAGCCAAGTCGGGCAGGGGGTGAGCGAGCAGTACTTC. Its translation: CASSQVGQGVSEQYF.

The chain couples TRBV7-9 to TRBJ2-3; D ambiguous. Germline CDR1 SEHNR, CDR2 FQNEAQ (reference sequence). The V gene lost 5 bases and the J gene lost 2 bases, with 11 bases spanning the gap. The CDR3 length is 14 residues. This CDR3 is CASSLPENTDTQYF. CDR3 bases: TGTGCCAGCAGCCTTCCGGAGAACACAGATACGCAGTATTTT.

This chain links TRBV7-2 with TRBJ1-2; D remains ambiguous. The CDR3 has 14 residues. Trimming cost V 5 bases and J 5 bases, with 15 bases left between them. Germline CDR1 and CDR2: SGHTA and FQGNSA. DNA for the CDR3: TGTGCCAGCAGCCCCGAGGCGAACCAATATGGCTACACCTTC. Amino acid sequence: CASSPEANQYGYTF.

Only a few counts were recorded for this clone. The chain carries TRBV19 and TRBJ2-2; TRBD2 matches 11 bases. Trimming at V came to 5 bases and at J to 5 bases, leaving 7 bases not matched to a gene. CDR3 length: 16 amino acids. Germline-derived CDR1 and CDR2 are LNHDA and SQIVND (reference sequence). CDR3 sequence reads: CASSFSGGAWTGELFF. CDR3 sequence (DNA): TGTGCCAGTAGTTTTAGCGGGGGGGCGTGGACCGGGGAGCTGTTTTTT.

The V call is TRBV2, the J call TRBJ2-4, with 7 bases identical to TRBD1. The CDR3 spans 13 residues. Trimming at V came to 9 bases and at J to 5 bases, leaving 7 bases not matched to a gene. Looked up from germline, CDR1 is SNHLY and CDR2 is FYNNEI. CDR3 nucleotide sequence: TGTGCCAGTTTGGGACAGCTCCAAAACATTCAGTACTTC. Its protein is CASLGQLQNIQYF. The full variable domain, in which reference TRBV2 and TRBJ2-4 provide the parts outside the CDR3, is EPEVTQTPSHQVTQMGQEVILRCVPISNHLYFYWYRQILGQKVEFLVSFYNNEISEKSEIFDDQFSVERPDGSNFTLKIRSTKLEDSAMYFCASLGQLQNIQYFGAGTRLSVL.

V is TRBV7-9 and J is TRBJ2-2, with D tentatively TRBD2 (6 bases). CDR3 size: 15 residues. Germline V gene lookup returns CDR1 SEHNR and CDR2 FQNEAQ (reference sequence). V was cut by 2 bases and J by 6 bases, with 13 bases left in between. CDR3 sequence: CASSLLAGQAGELFF. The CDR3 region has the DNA TGTGCCAGCAGCTTACTGGCGGGGCAGGCCGGGGAGCTGTTTTTT.